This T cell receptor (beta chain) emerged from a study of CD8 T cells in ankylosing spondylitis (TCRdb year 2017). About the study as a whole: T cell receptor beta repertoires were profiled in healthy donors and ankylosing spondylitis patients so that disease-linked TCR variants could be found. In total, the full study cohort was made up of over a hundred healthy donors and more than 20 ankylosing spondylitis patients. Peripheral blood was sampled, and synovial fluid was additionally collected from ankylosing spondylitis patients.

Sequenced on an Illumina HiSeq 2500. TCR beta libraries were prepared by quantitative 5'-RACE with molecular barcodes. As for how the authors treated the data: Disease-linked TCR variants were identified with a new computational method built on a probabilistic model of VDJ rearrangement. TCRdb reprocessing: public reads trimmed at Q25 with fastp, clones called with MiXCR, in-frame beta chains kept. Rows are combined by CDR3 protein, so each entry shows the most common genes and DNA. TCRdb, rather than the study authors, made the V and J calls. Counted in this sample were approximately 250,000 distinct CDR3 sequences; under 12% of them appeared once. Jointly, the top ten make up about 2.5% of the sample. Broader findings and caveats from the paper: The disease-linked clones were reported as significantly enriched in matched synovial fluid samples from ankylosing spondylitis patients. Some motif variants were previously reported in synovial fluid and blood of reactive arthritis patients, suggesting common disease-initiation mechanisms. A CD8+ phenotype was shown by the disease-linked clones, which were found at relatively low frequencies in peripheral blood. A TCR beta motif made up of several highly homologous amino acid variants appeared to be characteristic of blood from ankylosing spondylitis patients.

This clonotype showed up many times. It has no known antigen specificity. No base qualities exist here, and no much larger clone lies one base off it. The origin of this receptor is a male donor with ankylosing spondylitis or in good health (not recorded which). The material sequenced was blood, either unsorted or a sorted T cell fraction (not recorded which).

The CDR3: CASSYSGTESYNEQFF. The DNA reads as follows: TGTGCCAGCAGTTACTCCGGGACGGAGTCCTACAATGAGCAGTTCTTC. This chain joins TRBV6-5 to TRBJ2-1; the D segment is perhaps TRBD1 or TRBD2, each sharing 5 matched bases. The germline V gene encodes CDR1 MNHEY and CDR2 SVGAGI. V is shortened by 0 bases, J by 1 base, and the region joining them spans 10 bases. From its cysteine to its phenylalanine, the CDR3 spans 16 amino acids. Only the CDR3 DNA stays, 48 bases, in frame from base 1.